The T cell receptor (beta chain) under discussion was sequenced for a study of glioma-infiltrating T cells after dendritic cell vaccination. At the level of the study: Dendritic cells derived from monocytes and pulsed with autologous tumor lysate formed the vaccine. Dendritic cell vaccine was injected intradermally three times, biweekly. Whole-study results and caveats: Survival was not directly related to TCR clonality in these patients.

PBMC sampling occurred before vaccination, two weeks after the third dose, and at progression. Turning to this clone: Its antigen remains unidentified.

This CDR3 has 14 amino acids. V trimming: 4 bases; J trimming: 5 bases; junction bases outside the gene matches: 7. Germline V gene lookup returns CDR1 MNHNS and CDR2 SASEGT. Clones were sequenced by immunoSEQ multiplex PCR, and TCRdb holds only the in-frame ones, with some missing. The data show about 64,000 clones, 75% to 90% seen once. Here the sequenced sample was blood, taken before dendritic cell vaccination. This chain links TRBV6-1 with TRBJ2-5, with 7 positions matching TRBD1. The TCR was taken from a human donor with glioblastoma. CDR3 protein: CASSGPTGRETQYF. The CDR3 nucleotides are TGTGCCAGCAGTGGTCCGACAGGGCGGGAGACCCAGTACTTC.